These 2 T cell receptor beta chains originate from one sample sequenced in a study of cytomegalovirus exposure and HLA in healthy donors. The table came from immunoSEQ multiplex PCR; TCRdb's copy has only in-frame clones and leaves some out. The table records 200,000 to 250,000 clones, 75% to 90% of them present only once. The sequencing sample was made of PBMCs. The receptors originated from a woman under 30 in good health and CMV-seronegative.

This clone appeared a few times. V is TRBV28 and J is TRBJ1-2; D unclear. CDR1 and CDR2 from the germline V gene are MDHEN and SYDVKM. V lost 8 bases and J 2 bases, leaving 12 bases between the germline ends. The CDR3 totals 13 residues. The chain's CDR3 is CASEQGINYGYTF. In DNA, the CDR3 is TGTGCCAGCGAACAAGGGATAAACTATGGCTACACCTTC.

This chain links TRBV29-1 with TRBJ1-2; maybe TRBD1 (5 bases). Per germline, CDR1 SQVTM and CDR2 ANQGSEA. Trimming removed 4 bases from V and 3 bases from J, with 6 bases in between. The CDR3 totals 11 residues. The CDR3 region is CSVGRDYGYTF. CDR3 sequence (DNA): TGCAGCGTTGGCAGGGACTATGGCTACACCTTC.